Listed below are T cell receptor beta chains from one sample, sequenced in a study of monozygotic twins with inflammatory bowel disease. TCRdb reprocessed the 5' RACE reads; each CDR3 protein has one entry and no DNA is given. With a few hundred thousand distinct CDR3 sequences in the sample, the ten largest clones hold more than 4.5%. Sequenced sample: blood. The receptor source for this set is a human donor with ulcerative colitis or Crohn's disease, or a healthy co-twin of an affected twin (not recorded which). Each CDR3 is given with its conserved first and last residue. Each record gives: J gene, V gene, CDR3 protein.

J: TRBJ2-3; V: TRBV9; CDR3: CASSERPTDTQYF
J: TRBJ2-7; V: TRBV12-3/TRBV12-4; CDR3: CASSLARHEQYF
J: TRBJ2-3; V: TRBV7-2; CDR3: CASSLVAGVTDTQYF
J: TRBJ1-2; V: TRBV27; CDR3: CASRTDSDFDYGYTF
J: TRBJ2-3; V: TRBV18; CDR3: CASSKSIADTQYF
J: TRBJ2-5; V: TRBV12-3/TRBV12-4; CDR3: CASSLYGEETQYF
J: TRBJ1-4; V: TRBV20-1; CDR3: CSARELRQYNEKLFF
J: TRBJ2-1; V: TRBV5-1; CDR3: CASSFSGLAGGWQFF
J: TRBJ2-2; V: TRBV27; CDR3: CASSPRGTNTGELFF
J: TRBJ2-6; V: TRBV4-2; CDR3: CASSQGMGRSGANVLTF
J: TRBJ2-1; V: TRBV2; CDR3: CASNIGQGTYNEQFF
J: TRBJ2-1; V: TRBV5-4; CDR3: CASSLGVAGGQNEQFF